Listed here is a single T cell receptor (beta chain). This receptor's antigen is unknown. Base qualities were left out, and no much larger clone turns up one base away. The library was prepared using RT-PCR. Sequencer: Illumina HiSeq 2500. TCRdb ran its own pipeline on the public reads, namely fastp trimming at Q25 and MiXCR clone calling, and kept in-frame beta chains. All rows with the same CDR3 protein become a single entry with the most common DNA and genes. The sample yields 5,500 to 8,000 distinct CDR3 sequences; about 86% were counted once. The ten largest make up 1.2% of the sample. The data belong to a study of yellow fever vaccine responses in identical twins (dated by TCRdb to the late 2010s). Background on the whole study: In identical twins, the study followed T cell clones that responded to the vaccine with precision. The full study reports these points: According to the authors, the vaccine-induced T cell response in identical twins seemed to be partly convergent and partly specific to each individual.

Relative to germline, V is 7 bases shorter and J is 9 bases shorter, with 10 bases between their ends. The CDR3 holds 11 amino acids from the cysteine to the phenylalanine. This entry keeps only the CDR3 DNA: 33 bases, framed from base 1. The germline V gene supplies CDR1 MNHNS and CDR2 SASEGT. The chain was built from TRBV6-1 and TRBJ2-1; the D gene is not confidently resolved. The sequence was collected from a woman under 30 who received the yellow fever vaccine. Donor details come from another sample of the same person, matched by shared clones. Sequenced material: T cells from blood (PBMCs), unsorted or a sorted subset (not recorded which), taken before or after yellow fever vaccination (not recorded which). The DNA is TGTGCCAGCACGTCGCTTTCTGAGCAGTTCTTC. Translated, this gives CASTSLSEQFF.